Shown below are 9 T cell receptor beta chains from a single sample sequenced in a study of T cell responses to AZD1222 COVID-19 vaccine. Generated by immunoSEQ multiplex PCR, the TCRdb table keeps only in-frame clones and is missing some. In the table there are 150,000 or so clones, around 90% of which are singletons. Sequenced here: peripheral blood, sampled on day 0 of AZD1222 vaccination. The receptor set was obtained from an adult in good health.

The chain uses TRBV7-2 and TRBJ1-1; TRBD1 matches at 8 bases. The CDR3 runs to 14 residues. V shed 5 bases and J 7 bases; nucleotides not matched to a gene: 9. Germline CDR1 SGHTA, CDR2 FQGNSA. CDR3 protein: CASSEELGQVEAFF. The CDR3 nucleotides read TGTGCCAGCAGCGAAGAATTGGGACAGGTTGAAGCTTTCTTT.

The CDR3 DNA reads TGCGCCAGCAGCCAAGATTCGGACCTAGGTCGTGGCTACACCTTC. Translated, it gives CASSQDSDLGRGYTF. This rearrangement joins TRBV4-3 to TRBJ1-2, with D hard to call. Trimming removed 0 bases from V and 7 bases from J, with 15 bases in between. Germline lookup yields CDR1 LGHNA and CDR2 YSLEER. The CDR3 consists of 15 residues.

The chain joins TRBV11-1 to TRBJ2-1, with D unclear. From germline, CDR1 is SGHAT and CDR2 FQDESV (reference sequence). Deletions cut 4 bases from V and 8 bases from J, with 6 bases between. The CDR3 consists of 11 residues. CDR3 sequence (DNA): TGTGCCAGCAGCTGGGTGGATGAGCAGTTCTTC. This translates into CASSWVDEQFF.

The chain recombines TRBV5-1 with TRBJ1-1; D is possibly TRBD1 (5 bases). V dropped 1 base and J dropped 1 base, with 11 bases sitting between them. The CDR3 totals 15 residues. The germline gives CDR1 SGHRS, CDR2 YFSETQ. The CDR3 reads CASSLTGSGNTEAFF. DNA of the CDR3: TGCGCCAGCAGCTTGACAGGCTCGGGGAACACTGAAGCTTTCTTT.

V and J are TRBV4-1 and TRBJ1-6; 7 nucleotides align to TRBD1. The CDR3 covers 16 residues. The V gene's germline CDR1 is MGHRA and CDR2 YSYEKL. Trimming took 1 base from V and 7 from J; bases not matched to a gene: 7. This CDR3 reads CASSQAPGQTNSPLHF. The CDR3 DNA follows: TGCGCCAGCAGCCAAGCACCGGGACAGACCAATTCACCCCTCCACTTT.

The chain couples TRBV7-3 to TRBJ1-1; D not resolved. Germline V lookup: CDR1 SGHTA, CDR2 FQGTGA. Trimming left V 4 bases short and J 2 bases short, with 8 bases between. The CDR3 totals 13 residues. CDR3 sequence (DNA): TGTGCCAGCAGCTCCGGGGTCAACACTGAAGCTTTCTTT. This gives the protein CASSSGVNTEAFF.

The genes are TRBV19 and TRBJ2-7; 7 positions match TRBD1. This CDR3 spans 14 amino acids. The J segment lost 3 bases and the V segment lost 6 bases, leaving 8 bases of the junction unmatched. Germline assignment: CDR1 LNHDA and CDR2 SQIVND (reference sequence). CDR3 residues: CASRKDPGGYEQYF. CDR3 nucleotides: TGTGCCAGTAGGAAGGATCCAGGGGGCTACGAGCAGTACTTC.

V usage is TRBV2 and J usage is TRBJ1-2, with D tentatively TRBD1 (5 bases). V lost 8 bases and J 2 bases, leaving 15 bases between the germline ends. Germline V gene lookup returns CDR1 SNHLY and CDR2 FYNNEI. This CDR3 has 14 residues. The CDR3 protein is CASGHGAPNYGYTF. CDR3 bases: TGTGCCAGCGGTCACGGGGCCCCAAACTATGGCTACACCTTC.

CDR3 protein: CASSPQEGKWNTEAFF. The CDR3 nucleotides read TGTGCCAGCAGCCCCCAGGAAGGGAAATGGAACACTGAAGCTTTCTTT. The chain links TRBV9 to TRBJ1-1; D not certain. The CDR3 length is 16 residues. CDR1 and CDR2 from the germline V gene are SGDLS and YYNGEE. Trimming shortened V by 4 bases and J by 1 base, and 17 bases separated the two germline ends.